A selection of T cell receptor beta chains follows, all from one sample in a study of blood T cell repertoires in COVID-19. TCRdb keeps only in-frame clones here, not all; method: immunoSEQ multiplex PCR. The sample has around 84,000 clones, about 88% seen once. Material: peripheral blood. The source is a man older than 75 with active or convalescent COVID-19. The CDR3 runs from the conserved cysteine through the conserved F or W. A D gene is named only where the DNA matches it firmly. Rows give clone size only sometimes, using once, few, many, or a class for an expanded clone.

J gene | V gene | CDR3 length | clone size | D gene | CDR3 protein | CDR3 DNA
TRBJ2-4 | TRBV7-9 | 15 | NA | TRBD2 | CASSSHGGAKNIQYF | TGTGCCAGCAGCTCCCACGGGGGGGCCAAAAACATTCAGTACTTC
TRBJ1-2 | TRBV29-1 | 11 | NA | NA | CSVDRAVGYTF | TGCAGCGTTGACAGGGCGGTTGGCTACACCTTC
TRBJ1-2 | TRBV6-1 | 17 | NA | NA | CASSEISTRGGFTGYTF | TGTGCCAGCAGTGAAATATCTACGCGCGGGGGTTTTACTGGCTACACCTTC
TRBJ2-1 | TRBV7-9 | 15 | few | NA | CASSPSAYLYNEQFF | TGTGCCAGCAGCCCAAGCGCATACTTGTACAATGAGCAGTTCTTC
TRBJ1-1 | TRBV3-1/TRBV3-2 | 13 | few | NA | CASSQQLELRAFF | TGTGCCAGCAGCCAACAGTTGGAGTTGAGGGCTTTCTTT
TRBJ1-4 | TRBV5-1 | 15 | once | NA | CASSTTGVSNEKLFF | TGCGCCAGCAGCACCACGGGAGTGTCTAATGAAAAACTGTTTTTT
TRBJ1-1 | TRBV5-1 | 14 | NA | NA | CASSFGGADTEAFF | TGCGCCAGCAGCTTTGGGGGGGCCGACACTGAAGCTTTCTTT
TRBJ1-1 | TRBV5-1 | 14 | few | TRBD1 | CASSQGQGRSEAFF | TGCGCCAGCAGCCAAGGACAGGGGCGTAGTGAAGCTTTCTTT
TRBJ2-5 | TRBV7-9 | 11 | NA | TRBD1 | CAYTFGTDQYF | TGTGCGTATACATTCGGGACAGACCAGTACTTC
TRBJ2-2 | TRBV2 | 14 | NA | TRBD2 | CASSSSGGHGELFF | TGTGCCAGCAGTTCTAGCGGGGGTCACGGGGAGCTGTTTTTT
TRBJ1-1 | TRBV21-1 | 12 | NA | NA | CASSRSGQEAFF | TGTGCCAGCAGCAGATCGGGACAAGAAGCTTTCTTT
TRBJ1-1 | TRBV19 | 13 | NA | TRBD1 | CASRLSGTAQAFF | TGTGCCAGTAGACTTTCCGGGACAGCACAAGCTTTCTTT
TRBJ2-5 | TRBV6-5 | 14 | once | NA | CASKARTARGTQYF | TGTGCCAGCAAAGCTCGGACGGCGCGGGGGACCCAGTACTTC
TRBJ2-1 | TRBV19 | 15 | NA | TRBD2 | CASSFGSSGTREQFF | TGTGCCAGTAGTTTCGGGTCTAGCGGGACTCGGGAGCAGTTCTTC
TRBJ2-3 | TRBV5-4 | 14 | NA | NA | CASNLEYGTDTQYF | TGTGCCAGCAACCTAGAGTATGGCACAGATACGCAGTATTTT
TRBJ1-1 | TRBV6-5 | 14 | NA | NA | CASSWDNISTEAFF | TGTGCCAGCAGTTGGGACAACATTAGCACTGAAGCTTTCTTT
TRBJ2-5 | TRBV2 | 15 | NA | NA | CASSEGGPTLETQYF | TGTGCCAGCAGTGAAGGGGGCCCAACATTAGAGACCCAGTACTTC
TRBJ2-5 | TRBV11-2 | 13 | NA | NA | CASSVGSGETQYF | TGTGCCAGCAGCGTCGGCTCCGGGGAGACCCAGTACTTC
TRBJ2-3 | TRBV7-2 | 16 | NA | TRBD1 | CASSFLGQGVADTQYF | TGTGCCAGCAGCTTTTTGGGACAGGGGGTAGCAGATACGCAGTATTTT
TRBJ1-5 | TRBV6-1 | 16 | few | TRBD1 | CASSVRDRVGIEPQHF | TGTGCCAGCAGTGTCCGGGACAGGGTCGGTATTGAGCCCCAGCATTTT
TRBJ2-1 | TRBV24-1 | 19 | NA | TRBD1 | CATSDFRQGGRGSYNEQFF | TGTGCCACCAGTGATTTCCGACAGGGGGGAAGAGGCTCCTACAATGAGCAGTTCTTC
TRBJ2-1 | TRBV2 | 16 | NA | NA | CASSERQVSSYNEQFF | TGTGCCAGCAGTGAACGACAGGTTAGCTCCTACAATGAGCAGTTCTTC
TRBJ1-2 | TRBV25-1 | 14 | few | NA | CASSEWGDNYGYTF | TGTGCCAGCAGTGAATGGGGGGATAACTATGGCTACACCTTC
TRBJ1-2 | TRBV18 | 13 | NA | NA | CASSPTWGDGYTF | TGTGCCAGCTCACCGACTTGGGGGGATGGCTACACCTTC
TRBJ1-4 | TRBV19 | 14 | NA | TRBD1 | CASRSGGDGEKLFF | TGTGCCAGTAGATCAGGGGGCGATGGTGAAAAACTGTTTTTT
TRBJ1-5 | TRBV6-5 | 14 | NA | TRBD1 | CASRESGQDQPQHF | TGTGCCAGCAGAGAGAGTGGACAGGATCAGCCCCAGCATTTT
TRBJ2-5 | TRBV5-1 | 16 | NA | TRBD2 | CASSPRLAGVSETQYF | TGCGCCAGCAGCCCTAGACTAGCGGGAGTATCGGAGACCCAGTACTTC
TRBJ2-5 | TRBV5-1 | 16 | NA | NA | CASSSGQSVGQETQYF | TGCGCCAGCAGCTCTGGACAGTCGGTTGGTCAAGAGACCCAGTACTTC
TRBJ1-5 | TRBV4-2 | 16 | NA | TRBD1 | CASSQEPGQPYQPQHF | TGTGCCAGCAGCCAAGAACCGGGACAGCCATATCAGCCCCAGCATTTT
TRBJ2-3 | TRBV2 | 14 | NA | NA | CASRGSGFADTQYF | TGTGCCAGCAGGGGGTCGGGGTTTGCAGATACGCAGTATTTT
TRBJ1-6 | TRBV4-2 | 18 | NA | TRBD1 | CASSQAPGGKVGGSPLHF | TGTGCCAGCAGCCAAGCCCCAGGGGGGAAGGTTGGGGGTTCACCCCTCCACTTT
TRBJ2-3 | TRBV15 | 17 | NA | TRBD2 | CATSRDPGLADSDTQYF | TGTGCCACCAGCAGAGACCCTGGTCTAGCGGACTCAGATACGCAGTATTTT
TRBJ1-1 | TRBV6-1 | 16 | NA | NA | CASSEGISEGNTEAFF | TGTGCCAGCAGTGAAGGAATCAGCGAGGGTAACACTGAAGCTTTCTTT
TRBJ1-4 | TRBV9 | 15 | NA | NA | CASSVGGGFREKLFF | TGTGCCAGCAGCGTAGGGGGAGGATTTAGGGAAAAACTGTTTTTT
TRBJ2-3 | TRBV6-7 | 17 | once | TRBD2 | CASSWAGDRVITDTQYF | TGTGCCAGCAGTTGGGCGGGGGACCGCGTAATCACAGATACGCAGTATTTT
TRBJ2-3 | TRBV2 | 15 | NA | TRBD1 | CASRGQGLSTDTQYF | TGTGCCAGCAGGGGACAGGGACTTTCCACAGATACGCAGTATTTT
TRBJ1-2 | TRBV19 | 17 | NA | TRBD1 | CASSMGHGTATNYGYTF | TGTGCCAGTAGTATGGGGCACGGGACAGCCACTAACTATGGCTACACCTTC
TRBJ1-3 | TRBV3-1/TRBV3-2 | 15 | few | NA | CASSFVSRSGNTIYF | TGTGCCAGCAGCTTCGTTAGCCGCTCTGGAAACACCATATATTTT
TRBJ1-5 | TRBV6-1 | 14 | NA | NA | CASSEGQEYQPQHF | TGTGCCAGCAGTGAAGGACAGGAGTATCAGCCCCAGCATTTT
TRBJ1-2 | TRBV9 | 15 | few | NA | CASSTRQEANYGYTF | TGTGCCAGCAGCACGCGACAGGAGGCTAACTATGGCTACACCTTC
TRBJ1-4 | TRBV5-1 | 14 | NA | NA | CASSAQGDNEKLFF | TGCGCCAGCAGCGCACAGGGTGATAATGAAAAACTGTTTTTT
TRBJ1-2 | TRBV6-6 | 12 | NA | NA | CASSVSRYGYTF | TGTGCCAGCTCCGTTTCTCGCTATGGCTACACCTTC
TRBJ1-2 | TRBV5-1 | 14 | NA | TRBD1 | CASSLEGQGLSYTF | TGCGCCAGCAGCTTGGAGGGACAGGGGCTTAGCTACACCTTC